This TCR beta chain was found in a study of T cells expressing NK-cell markers (dated by TCRdb to 2019 to 2021). Regarding the research as a whole: Three sorted T-cell subsets (CD3+CD56+NKG2C+, CD3+CD56+NKG2C- and CD3+CD56-NKG2C+) from fewer than 10 donors had their TCR beta-chain repertoires profiled. All eight donors whose samples were sequenced were randomly selected healthy volunteers, three of them men and five women. Among the eight sequenced donors, only one was HCMV-seronegative, while the other seven were HCMV-seropositive. Sequencing of the libraries produced 2 x 150 bp reads on Illumina HiSeq 2000/2500, MiSeq or NextSeq.

The CDR3 goes from the cysteine to the phenylalanine over 15 residues. No coding sequence is recorded. In the germline V gene, CDR1 corresponds to SGHNT and CDR2 to YENEEA. Sequencing was carried out with an Illumina HiSeq 2000. The TCR beta cDNA libraries were made using 5'RACE template switching, a step that added both a universal primer site and unique molecular identifiers. cDNA synthesis was primed from the TCR beta constant segment and was followed by two successive PCR amplification steps. As for the original processing: Reads were demultiplexed and grouped by UMI with MIGEC, and clonotypes were assembled and quantified with MiTCR. To remove erroneous sequences, TCR cDNA sequences were retained only when supported by two or more reads. The tcR package was used for downstream repertoire analysis, and clonotypes were matched between fractions using CDR3 nucleotide sequence together with V segment. VDJmatch was used to annotate antigen specificity against VDJdb, with one amino acid substitution in CDR3 allowed. The reads were reprocessed in TCRdb, with one entry per CDR3 protein sequence and no accompanying DNA. TCRdb assigned the V and J calls; the authors' analysis was not used. The sample's table covers under 600,000 distinct CDR3 sequences. In total, the top ten clones hold under 1.5% of the sample.

Findings and caveats that apply to the study as a whole: Those dominant clonotypes were again the most abundant among CD3+CD56-NKG2C+ cells in a handful of donors, at about 28.3-65%. For roughly six donors, the dominant CD3+CD56+NKG2C+ clonotypes were among the top 10 CD8+ clonotypes and accounted for about 1.0-7.0% of CD8+ T cells. It remained unclear whether the expanded NKG2C-expressing T cell clones were specific for HCMV antigens.

HCMV serostatus was determined by detecting HCMV-specific IgG in serum with a commercial ELISA kit. Ficoll density gradient centrifugation was used to isolate peripheral blood mononuclear cells from blood. Comments on this clonotype: Its recognized antigen is unknown.

The sequenced sample was blood T cells: a sorted CD56 or NKG2C T cell subset, CD4+ or CD8+ T cells, or bulk PBMC T cells (not recorded which). The chain links TRBV11-3 with TRBJ2-1; the TCRdb call, TRBD1, lacks DNA for checking. This clonotype was obtained from a woman aged 50 to 60 in good health. Donor details come from another sample of the same person, matched by shared clones. CDR3 protein: CASSLEGGQRVEQFF.